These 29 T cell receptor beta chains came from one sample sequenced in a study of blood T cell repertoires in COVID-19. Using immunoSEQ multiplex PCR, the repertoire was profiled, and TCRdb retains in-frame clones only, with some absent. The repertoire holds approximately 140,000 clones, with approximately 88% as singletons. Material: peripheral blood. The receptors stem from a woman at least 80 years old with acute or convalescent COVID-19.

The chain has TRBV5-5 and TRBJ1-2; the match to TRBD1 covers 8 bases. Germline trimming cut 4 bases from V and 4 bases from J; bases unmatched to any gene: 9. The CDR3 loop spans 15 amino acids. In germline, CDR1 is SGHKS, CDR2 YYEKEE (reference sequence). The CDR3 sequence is CASSLSRTGPYGYTF. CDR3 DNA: TGTGCCAGCAGCCTCTCTCGGACAGGGCCCTATGGCTACACCTTC. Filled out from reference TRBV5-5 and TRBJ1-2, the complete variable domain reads DAGVTQSPTHLIKTRGQQVTLRCSPISGHKSVSWYQQVLGQGPQFIFQYYEKEERGRGNFPDRFSARQFPNYSSELNVNALLLGDSALYLCASSLSRTGPYGYTFGSGTRLTVV.

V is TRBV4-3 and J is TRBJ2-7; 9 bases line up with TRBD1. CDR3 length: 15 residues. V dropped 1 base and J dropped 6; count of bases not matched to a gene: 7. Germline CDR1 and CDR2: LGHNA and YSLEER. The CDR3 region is CASSQVGTGIGEQYF. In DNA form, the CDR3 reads TGCGCCAGCAGCCAAGTTGGGACAGGGATCGGCGAGCAGTACTTC.

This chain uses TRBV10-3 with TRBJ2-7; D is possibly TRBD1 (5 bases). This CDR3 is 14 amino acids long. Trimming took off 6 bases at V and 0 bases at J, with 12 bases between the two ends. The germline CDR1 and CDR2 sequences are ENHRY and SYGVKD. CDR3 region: CAISQGTLSYEQYF. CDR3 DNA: TGTGCCATCAGCCAGGGTACCCTCTCCTACGAGCAGTACTTC.

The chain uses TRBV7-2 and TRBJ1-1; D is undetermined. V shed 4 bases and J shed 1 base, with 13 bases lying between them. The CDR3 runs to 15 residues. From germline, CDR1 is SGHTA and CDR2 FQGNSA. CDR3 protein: CASSSTGISNTEAFF. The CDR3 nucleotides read TGTGCCAGCAGCTCGACCGGGATTTCGAACACTGAAGCTTTCTTT.

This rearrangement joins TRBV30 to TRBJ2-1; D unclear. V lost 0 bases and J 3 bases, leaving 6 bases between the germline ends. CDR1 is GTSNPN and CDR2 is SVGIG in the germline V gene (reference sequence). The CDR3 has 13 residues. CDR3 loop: CAWSVNIYNEQFF. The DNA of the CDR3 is TGTGCCTGGAGTGTGAACATCTACAATGAGCAGTTCTTC.

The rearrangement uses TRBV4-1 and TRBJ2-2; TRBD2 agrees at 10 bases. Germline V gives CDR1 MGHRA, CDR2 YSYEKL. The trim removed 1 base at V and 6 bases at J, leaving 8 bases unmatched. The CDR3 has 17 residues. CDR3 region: CASSQVDLGLASGELFF. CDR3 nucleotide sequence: TGCGCCAGCAGCCAAGTTGATTTGGGACTAGCGTCCGGGGAGCTGTTTTTT.

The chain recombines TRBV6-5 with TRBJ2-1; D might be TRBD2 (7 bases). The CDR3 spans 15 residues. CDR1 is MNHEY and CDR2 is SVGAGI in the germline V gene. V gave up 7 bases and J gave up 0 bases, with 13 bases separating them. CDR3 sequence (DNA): TGTGCCAGCATTGGGGGGGCTAGCTCCTACAATGAGCAGTTCTTC. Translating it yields CASIGGASSYNEQFF.

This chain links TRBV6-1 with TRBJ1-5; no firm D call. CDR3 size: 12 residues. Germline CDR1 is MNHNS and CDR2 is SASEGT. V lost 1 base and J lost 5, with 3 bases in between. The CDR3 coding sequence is TGTGCCAGCAGTGAAGTAGATCAGCCCCAGCATTTT. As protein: CASSEVDQPQHF.

CDR3 amino acids: CASSLAEGTSWNIQYF. The CDR3 nucleotides are TGTGCCAGCAGCTTGGCCGAAGGGACTAGCTGGAACATTCAGTACTTC. The chain has TRBV5-5 and TRBJ2-4; 9 bases map to TRBD2. The V and J ends lost 0 bases and 7 bases, in that order; junction bases with no gene match: 8. Germline values: CDR1 SGHKS, CDR2 YYEKEE (reference sequence). The CDR3 consists of 16 residues.

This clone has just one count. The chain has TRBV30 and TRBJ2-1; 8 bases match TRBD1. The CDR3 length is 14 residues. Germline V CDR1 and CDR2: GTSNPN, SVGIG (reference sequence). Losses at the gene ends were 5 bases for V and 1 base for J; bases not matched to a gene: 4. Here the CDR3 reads CAWVTGASYNEQFF. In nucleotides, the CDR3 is TGTGCCTGGGTGACAGGGGCTTCCTACAATGAGCAGTTCTTC.

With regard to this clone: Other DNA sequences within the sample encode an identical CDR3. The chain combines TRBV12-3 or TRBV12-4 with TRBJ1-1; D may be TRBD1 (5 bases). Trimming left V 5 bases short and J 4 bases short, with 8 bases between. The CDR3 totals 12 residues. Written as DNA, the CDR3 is TGTGCCAGCAGTGGGGGGGGCACTGAAGCTTTCTTT. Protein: CASSGGGTEAFF.

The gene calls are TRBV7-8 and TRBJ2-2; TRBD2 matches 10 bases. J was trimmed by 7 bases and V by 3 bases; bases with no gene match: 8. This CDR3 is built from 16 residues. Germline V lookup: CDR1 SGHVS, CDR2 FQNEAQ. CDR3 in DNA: TGTGCCAGCAGCTTCTCGGGACTAGCGACGGGCGGGGAGCTGTTTTTT. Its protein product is CASSFSGLATGGELFF.

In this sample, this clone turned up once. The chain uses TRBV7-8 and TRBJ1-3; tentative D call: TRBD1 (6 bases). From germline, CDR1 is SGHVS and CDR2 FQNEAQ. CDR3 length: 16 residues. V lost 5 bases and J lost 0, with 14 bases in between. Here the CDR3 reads CASSARQVLSGNTIYF. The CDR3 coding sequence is TGTGCCAGCAGCGCGAGACAGGTCCTCTCTGGAAACACCATATATTTT.

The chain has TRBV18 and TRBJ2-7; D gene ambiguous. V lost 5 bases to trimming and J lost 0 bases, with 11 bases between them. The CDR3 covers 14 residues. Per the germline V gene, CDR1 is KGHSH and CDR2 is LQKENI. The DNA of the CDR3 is TGTGCCAGCTCATCAGATCAGGACTCCTACGAGCAGTACTTC. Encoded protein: CASSSDQDSYEQYF.

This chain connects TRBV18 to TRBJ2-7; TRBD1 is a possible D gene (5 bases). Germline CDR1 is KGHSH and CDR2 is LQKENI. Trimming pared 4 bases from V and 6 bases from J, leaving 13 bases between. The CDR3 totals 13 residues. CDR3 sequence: CASSLSQGSEQYF. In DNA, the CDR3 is TGTGCCAGCTCACTTTCTCAGGGCAGCGAGCAGTACTTC.

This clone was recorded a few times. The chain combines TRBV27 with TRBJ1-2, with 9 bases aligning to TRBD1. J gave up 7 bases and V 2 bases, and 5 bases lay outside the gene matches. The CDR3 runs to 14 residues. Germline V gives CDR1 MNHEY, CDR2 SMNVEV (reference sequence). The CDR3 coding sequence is TGTGCCAGCAGTTTAGGCGGGACAGGGTTTGGCTACACCTTC. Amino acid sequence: CASSLGGTGFGYTF.

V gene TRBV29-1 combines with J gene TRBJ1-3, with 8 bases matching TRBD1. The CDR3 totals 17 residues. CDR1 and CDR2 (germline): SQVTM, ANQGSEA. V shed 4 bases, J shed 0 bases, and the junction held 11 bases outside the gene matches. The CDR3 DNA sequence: TGCAGCGTTGCCCTTACAGGGGGGAAAAGCTCTGGAAACACCATATATTTT. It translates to CSVALTGGKSSGNTIYF.

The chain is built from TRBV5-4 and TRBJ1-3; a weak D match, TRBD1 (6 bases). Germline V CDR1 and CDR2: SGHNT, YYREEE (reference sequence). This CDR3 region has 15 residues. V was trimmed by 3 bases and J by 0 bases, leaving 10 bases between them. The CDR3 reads CASSSGTLSGNTIYF. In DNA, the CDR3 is TGTGCCAGCAGCTCCGGGACACTCTCTGGAAACACCATATATTTT. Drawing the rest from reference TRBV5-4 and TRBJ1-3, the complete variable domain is ETGVTQSPTHLIKTRGQQVTLRCSSQSGHNTVSWYQQALGQGPQFIFQYYREEENGRGNFPPRFSGLQFPNYSSELNVNALELDDSALYLCASSSGTLSGNTIYFGEGSWLTVV.

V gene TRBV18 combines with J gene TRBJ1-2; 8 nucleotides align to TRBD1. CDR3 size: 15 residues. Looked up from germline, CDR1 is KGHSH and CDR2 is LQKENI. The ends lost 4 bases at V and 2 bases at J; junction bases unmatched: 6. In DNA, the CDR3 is TGTGCCAGCTCACTTGACAGGGGCCCCAACTATGGCTACACCTTC. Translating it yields CASSLDRGPNYGYTF.

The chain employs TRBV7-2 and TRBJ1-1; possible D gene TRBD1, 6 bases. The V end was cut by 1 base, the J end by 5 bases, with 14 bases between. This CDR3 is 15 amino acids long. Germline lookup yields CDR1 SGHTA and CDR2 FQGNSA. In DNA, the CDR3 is TGTGCCAGCAGCTTAGGATGGGGGCTTAGGACTGAAGCTTTCTTT. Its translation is CASSLGWGLRTEAFF.

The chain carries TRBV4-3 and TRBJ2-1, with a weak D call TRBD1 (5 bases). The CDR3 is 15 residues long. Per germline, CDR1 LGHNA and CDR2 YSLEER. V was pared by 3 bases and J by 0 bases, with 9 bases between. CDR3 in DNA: TGCGCCAGCAGCCATCGACAGAGCTCCTACAATGAGCAGTTCTTC. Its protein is CASSHRQSSYNEQFF.

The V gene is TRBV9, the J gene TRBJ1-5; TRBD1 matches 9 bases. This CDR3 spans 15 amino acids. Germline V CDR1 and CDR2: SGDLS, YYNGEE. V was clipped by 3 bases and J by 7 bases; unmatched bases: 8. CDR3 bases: TGTGCCAGCAGCGGTACAGGGGGCCGTGGGCAGCCCCAGCATTTT. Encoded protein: CASSGTGGRGQPQHF.

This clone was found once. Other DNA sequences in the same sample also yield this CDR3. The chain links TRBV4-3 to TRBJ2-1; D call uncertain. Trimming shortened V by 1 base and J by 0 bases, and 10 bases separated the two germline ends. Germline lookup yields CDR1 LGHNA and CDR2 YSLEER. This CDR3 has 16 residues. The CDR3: CASSQGRRSSYNEQFF. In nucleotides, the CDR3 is TGCGCCAGCAGCCAAGGTCGCAGAAGCTCCTACAATGAGCAGTTCTTC.

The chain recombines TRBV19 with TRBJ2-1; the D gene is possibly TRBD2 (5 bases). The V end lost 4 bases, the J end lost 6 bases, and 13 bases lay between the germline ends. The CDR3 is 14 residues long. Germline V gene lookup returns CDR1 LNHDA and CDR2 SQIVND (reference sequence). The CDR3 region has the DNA TGTGCCAGTAGTAGGGTAGCGTGGGGCAATGAGCAGTTCTTC. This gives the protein CASSRVAWGNEQFF. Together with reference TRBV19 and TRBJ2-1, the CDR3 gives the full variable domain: DGGITQSPKYLFRKEGQNVTLSCEQNLNHDAMYWYRQDPGQGLRLIYYSQIVNDFQKGDIAEGYSVSREKKESFPLTVTSAQKNPTAFYLCASSRVAWGNEQFFGPGTRLTVL.

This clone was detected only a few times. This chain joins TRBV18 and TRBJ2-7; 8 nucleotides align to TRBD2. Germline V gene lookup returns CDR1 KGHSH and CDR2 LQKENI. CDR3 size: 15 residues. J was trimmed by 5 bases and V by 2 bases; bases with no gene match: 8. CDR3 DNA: TGTGCCAGCTCACCAGGCGGGGGGCGGCAGAACGAGCAGTACTTC. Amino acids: CASSPGGGRQNEQYF.

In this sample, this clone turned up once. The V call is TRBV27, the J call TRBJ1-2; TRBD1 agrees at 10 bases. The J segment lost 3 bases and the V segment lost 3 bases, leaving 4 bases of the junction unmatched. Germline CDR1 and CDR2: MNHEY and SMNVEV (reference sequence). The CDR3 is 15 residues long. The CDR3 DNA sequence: TGTGCCAGCAGTTTTGGGACAGGGGCCGACTATGGCTACACCTTC. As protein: CASSFGTGADYGYTF.

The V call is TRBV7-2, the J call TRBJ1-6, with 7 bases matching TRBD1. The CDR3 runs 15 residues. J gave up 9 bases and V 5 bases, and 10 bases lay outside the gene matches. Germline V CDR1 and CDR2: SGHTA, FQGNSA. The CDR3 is CASSPRRDSISPLHF. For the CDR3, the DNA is TGTGCCAGCAGCCCTAGAAGGGACAGCATTTCACCCCTCCACTTT.

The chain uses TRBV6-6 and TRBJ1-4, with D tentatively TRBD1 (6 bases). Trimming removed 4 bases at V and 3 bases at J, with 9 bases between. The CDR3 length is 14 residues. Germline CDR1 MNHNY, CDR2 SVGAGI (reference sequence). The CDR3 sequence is CASSSRGANEKLFF. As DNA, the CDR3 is TGTGCCAGCAGTTCCAGGGGTGCTAATGAAAAACTGTTTTTT.

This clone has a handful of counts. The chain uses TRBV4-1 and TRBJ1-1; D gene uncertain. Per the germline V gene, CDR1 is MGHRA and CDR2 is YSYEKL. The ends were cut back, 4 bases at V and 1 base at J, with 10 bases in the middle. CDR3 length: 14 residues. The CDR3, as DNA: TGCGCCAGCAGCCCCATACACAAGAACACTGAAGCTTTCTTT. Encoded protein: CASSPIHKNTEAFF.